The 26 T cell receptor beta chains listed next were all sequenced from one sample in a study of CD8 T cells in Susac syndrome. Random hexamers were used to reverse transcribe an amount of roughly 0.5 to 1 ug RNA. TCRdb ran MiXCR on the immunoSEQ multiplex PCR reads and lists one entry per CDR3 protein. The data contain some 180,000 distinct CDR3 sequences, roughly 94% of them singletons. Input material: CD4+ T cells from PBMCs. These receptors were obtained from a human donor with Susac syndrome.

V gene TRBV5-6 combines with J gene TRBJ1-5; D gene uncertain. The CDR3 has 15 amino acids. Germline V gene lookup returns CDR1 SGHDT and CDR2 YYEEEE. V was pared by 4 bases and J by 2 bases, with 13 bases between. The CDR3 bases are TGTGCCAGCAGCATCGGTGGCAGCGGCAATCAGCCCCAGCATTTT. This sequence encodes CASSIGGSGNQPQHF.

This sequence joins TRBV3-1 and TRBJ2-7, with D possibly matching TRBD2 (5 bases). Germline CDR1 and CDR2: LGHDT and YNNKEL (reference sequence). V was trimmed by 5 bases and J by 9 bases, leaving 23 bases between them. The CDR3 sequence is 15 residues long. This CDR3 is CASSMGTTGPEVQYF. DNA of the CDR3: TGTGCCAGCAGCATGGGAACAACTGGGCCGGAGGTGCAGTACTTC.

The rearrangement joins TRBV6-2 or TRBV6-3 to TRBJ2-7; TRBD2 agrees at 13 bases. V dropped 4 bases and J dropped 6; count of bases not matched to a gene: 3. The CDR3 is 14 amino acids. Germline V CDR1 and CDR2: MNHEY, SVGEGT. This CDR3 reads CASSWTSGSGEQYF. The CDR3, as DNA: TGTGCCAGCAGTTGGACTAGCGGGAGCGGCGAGCAGTACTTC.

The V call is TRBV12-3 or TRBV12-4, the J call TRBJ2-3, with D tentatively TRBD2 (6 bases). The V gene lost 7 bases and the J gene lost 1 base, with 15 bases spanning the gap. The CDR3 has 15 residues. Here the CDR3 DNA reads TGTGCCAGCAAGAAAAATAGCGGCCGCACAGATACGCAGTATTTT. Translating it yields CASKKNSGRTDTQYF.

This rearrangement joins TRBV30 to TRBJ2-6; no definite D call. The CDR3 runs 14 residues. The V end lost 3 bases, the J end lost 1 base, and 7 bases lay between the germline ends. The V gene's germline CDR1 is GTSNPN and CDR2 SVGIG (reference sequence). CDR3 sequence (DNA): TGTGCCTGGAGCTCTGGATCTGGGGCCAACGTCCTGACTTTC. Protein sequence: CAWSSGSGANVLTF.

The rearrangement links TRBV15 to TRBJ2-7; 12 bases line up with TRBD1. The CDR3 is 15 amino acids. V lost 5 bases and J lost 2; bases outside the gene matches: 4. In germline, CDR1 is LNHNV, CDR2 YYDKDF (reference sequence). CDR3 bases: TGTGCCACCAGCTTCCGGGACAGGGGGCCCTACGAGCAGTACTTC. It is translated as CATSFRDRGPYEQYF.

V gene TRBV19 combines with J gene TRBJ2-1; D is unresolved. The CDR3 is 13 amino acids. The germline gives CDR1 LNHDA, CDR2 SQIVND (reference sequence). V was pared by 4 bases and J by 5 bases, with 9 bases between. CDR3: CASSTGAHNEQFF. CDR3 DNA sequence: TGTGCCAGTAGTACAGGCGCCCACAATGAGCAGTTCTTC.

This chain uses TRBV29-1 with TRBJ2-5, with a weak D call TRBD1 (6 bases). Trimming removed 8 bases from V and 5 bases from J, with 18 bases in between. Germline V lookup: CDR1 SQVTM, CDR2 ANQGSEA. The CDR3 runs 13 residues. The CDR3 loop is CSLGGRGIETQYF. Written as DNA, the CDR3 is TGCAGCCTTGGGGGCAGGGGAATCGAGACCCAGTACTTC. Using reference TRBV29-1 and TRBJ2-5 for the parts outside the CDR3, the full variable domain is SAVISQKPSRDICQRGTSLTIQCQVDSQVTMMFWYRQQPGQSLTLIATANQGSEATYESGFVIDKFPISRPNLTFSTLTVSNMSPEDSSIYLCSLGGRGIETQYFGPGTRLLVL.

The chain joins TRBV12-3 or TRBV12-4 to TRBJ1-1; unclear D gene. V was pared by 3 bases and J by 1 base, with 6 bases between. The CDR3 has 13 amino acids. The DNA of the CDR3 is TGTGCCAGCAGTTTTCAGGAGAACACTGAAGCTTTCTTT. Translating it yields CASSFQENTEAFF.

The chain employs TRBV5-1 and TRBJ1-4, with 8 bases that match TRBD1. This CDR3 contains 15 residues. Germline assignment: CDR1 SGHRS and CDR2 YFSETQ. V gave up 4 bases and J gave up 3 bases; unmatched junction bases: 5. CDR3 residues: CASSPTGGPNEKLFF. CDR3 sequence (DNA): TGCGCCAGCAGCCCTACAGGGGGACCTAATGAAAAACTGTTTTTT.

This sequence joins TRBV11-2 and TRBJ2-7, with D perhaps TRBD1 (5 bases). The length of the CDR3 is 12 residues. Trimming left V 10 bases short and J 6 bases short, with 16 bases between. CDR1 is SGHAT and CDR2 is FQNNGV in the germline V gene. The chain's CDR3 is CATRQRTLEQYF. CDR3 sequence (DNA): TGTGCCACCCGACAGCGTACGCTCGAGCAGTACTTC. Variable domain in full (rest from reference TRBV11-2 and TRBJ2-7): EAGVAQSPRYKIIEKRQSVAFWCNPISGHATLYWYQQILGQGPKLLIQFQNNGVVDDSQLPKDRFSAERLKGVDSTLKIQPAKLEDSAVYLCATRQRTLEQYFGPGTRLTVT.

The V call is TRBV19, the J call TRBJ2-1; 8 bases align to TRBD2. J gave up 0 bases and V 3 bases, and 7 bases lay outside the gene matches. The CDR3 has 17 residues. Per the germline V gene, CDR1 is LNHDA and CDR2 is SQIVND (reference sequence). The CDR3 coding sequence is TGTGCCAGTAGTATTGAGACTAGCGCCCGCTCCTACAATGAGCAGTTCTTC. Encoded protein: CASSIETSARSYNEQFF.

The CDR3 region has the DNA TGTGCCAGCAGCGTAGCTACCGGGACAGGCACCAACACTGAAGCTTTCTTT. Translation gives CASSVATGTGTNTEAFF. The chain is built from TRBV9 and TRBJ1-1, with 8 bases aligning to TRBD1. This CDR3 spans 17 amino acids. V lost 0 bases and J lost 2; bases outside the gene matches: 9. Germline loops: CDR1 SGDLS, CDR2 YYNGEE.

V gene TRBV29-1 combines with J gene TRBJ1-2; TRBD1 matches at 8 bases. The CDR3 covers 14 residues. Germline assignment: CDR1 SQVTM and CDR2 ANQGSEA. With 4 bases clipped from V and 4 bases from J, the junction kept 8 bases outside the gene matches. CDR3 region: CSVVGWGQVYGYTF. The CDR3 region has the DNA TGCAGCGTTGTAGGCTGGGGACAGGTCTATGGCTACACCTTC.

The rearrangement joins TRBV4-3 to TRBJ2-1, with D possibly called TRBD1 or TRBD2 (5 bases each). This CDR3 comprises 19 residues. Trimming removed 1 base from V and 2 bases from J, with 21 bases in between. Germline CDR1 is LGHNA and CDR2 is YSLEER. The CDR3 coding sequence is TGCGCCAGCAGCCAAGTGCTTTTGTCCGGGACGGTACCCTACAATGAGCAGTTCTTC. Its protein is CASSQVLLSGTVPYNEQFF.

The chain has TRBV2 and TRBJ1-1; D call uncertain. There are 14 residues in the CDR3. CDR1 is SNHLY, CDR2 FYNNEI, per germline. The V end was cut by 3 bases, the J end by 5 bases, with 13 bases between. CDR3 region: CASSDVPRRTEAFF. CDR3 bases: TGTGCCAGCAGTGATGTCCCTAGACGGACTGAAGCTTTCTTT.

The V gene is TRBV7-9, the J gene TRBJ1-6; no clear D gene. Per germline, CDR1 SEHNR and CDR2 FQNEAQ (reference sequence). The CDR3 is made up of 16 amino acids. The V end lost 4 bases, the J end lost 11 bases, and 21 bases lay between the germline ends. CDR3 in DNA: TGTGCCAGCAGCTCGATTACCTCTGCCCCCTTCCCACCCCTCCACTTT. It specifies CASSSITSAPFPPLHF.

The chain recombines TRBV11-2 with TRBJ2-1; maybe TRBD2 (5 bases). V lost 1 base to trimming and J lost 10 bases, with 11 bases between them. CDR1 and CDR2 from the germline V gene are SGHAT and FQNNGV. This CDR3 is built from 13 residues. The CDR3 DNA reads TGTGCCAGCAGCTTAGGCTATCCGGGGGAGCAGTTCTTC. This translates into CASSLGYPGEQFF.

This chain uses TRBV6-2 or TRBV6-3 with TRBJ2-5; 8 nucleotides agree with TRBD1. Trimming at V came to 5 bases and at J to 1 base, leaving 6 bases not matched to a gene. Per the germline V gene, CDR1 is MNHEY and CDR2 is SVGEGT. The CDR3 consists of 15 residues. Here the CDR3 DNA reads TGTGCCAGCAGTCGAAGGGACAGGACCCAAGAGACCCAGTACTTC. Translated: CASSRRDRTQETQYF.

V gene TRBV28 combines with J gene TRBJ2-2; D gene ambiguous. This CDR3 contains 15 residues. Trimming pared 0 bases from V and 0 bases from J, leaving 5 bases between. In germline, CDR1 is MDHEN, CDR2 SYDVKM. The CDR3 DNA is TGTGCCAGCAGTTTATGGACCACGAACACCGGGGAGCTGTTTTTT. It translates to CASSLWTTNTGELFF.

The chain employs TRBV5-1 and TRBJ2-3; D is uncertain. The CDR3 runs to 15 residues. CDR1 is SGHRS and CDR2 is YFSETQ in the germline V gene. V lost 2 bases and J 1 base, leaving 11 bases between the germline ends. The chain's CDR3 is CASSLIEDGTDTQYF. The CDR3 nucleotides read TGCGCCAGCAGCTTAATAGAGGACGGCACAGATACGCAGTATTTT.

This clonotype was observed a single time. The rearrangement uses TRBV5-1 and TRBJ1-1; D gene ambiguous. The germline gives CDR1 SGHRS, CDR2 YFSETQ. CDR3 length: 14 residues. The germline V and J ends were trimmed by 0 bases and 1 base, with 7 bases remaining between them. As DNA, the CDR3 is TGCGCCAGCAGCTTGGTCCCAGCGAACACTGAAGCTTTCTTT. As protein: CASSLVPANTEAFF.

The chain uses TRBV5-1 and TRBJ1-1, with D hard to call. The germline gives CDR1 SGHRS, CDR2 YFSETQ. V lost 0 bases and J 2 bases, leaving 11 bases between the germline ends. The CDR3 is 15 residues long. The CDR3 bases are TGCGCCAGCAGCTTGGCCCTTTACAGCAACACTGAAGCTTTCTTT. It translates to CASSLALYSNTEAFF.

V and J are TRBV3-1 and TRBJ1-2; 8 nucleotides agree with TRBD1. The CDR3 loop spans 16 amino acids. V lost 3 bases, J lost 4 bases, and 10 bases stayed unmatched. Germline loops: CDR1 LGHDT, CDR2 YNNKEL (reference sequence). The CDR3 reads CASSHHGQGLPYGYTF. In DNA form, the CDR3 reads TGTGCCAGCAGCCACCATGGACAGGGCCTACCCTATGGCTACACCTTC.

The J gene is TRBJ1-2, the V gene TRBV29-1, with TRBD1 matching 7 bases. Unmatched junction bases numbered 9, after V lost 6 bases and J lost 8 bases. The CDR3 extends over 12 amino acids. CDR1 is SQVTM and CDR2 is ANQGSEA in the germline V gene. The CDR3: CSVRAQGGGYTF. The CDR3 bases are TGCAGCGTCCGGGCCCAGGGGGGAGGCTACACCTTC.

The chain employs TRBV20-1 and TRBJ2-3, with TRBD2 as a possible D gene (5 bases). Between the trimmed V and J ends, which lost 7 bases and 4 bases, there was a span of 18 bases. This CDR3 has 14 amino acids. Germline assignment: CDR1 DFQATT and CDR2 SNEGSKA (reference sequence). The CDR3 bases are TGCAGTGTTGGACTCCCCCCTATCGCAGATACGCAGTATTTT. The encoded protein is CSVGLPPIADTQYF.